This T cell receptor beta chain was recovered during a study of T cell changes during pregnancy in multiple sclerosis (dated by TCRdb to the late 2010s). Looking at the study overall: In women with multiple sclerosis, the researchers looked at how the T cell repertoire shifted as pregnancy progressed.

Regarding this clone: Its antigen has not been determined. One base away there is no much larger clone; base qualities are not given.

Libraries were built with the immunoSEQ multiplex PCR assay. TCRdb stores this immuneACCESS table with in-frame sequences only. Part of the clones is absent; in the studies checked, under half of the shortfall reflects unresolved V genes, and no reason is known for the rest. The sample yields tens of thousands of clones; about 93% were counted once. The ten largest make up roughly 2.6% of the sample. The germline V gene (reference sequence) supplies CDR1 SEHNR and CDR2 FQNEAQ. There are 18 amino acids in the CDR3, from cysteine to phenylalanine inclusive. Just CDR3 DNA is preserved here, 54 bases in frame from base 1. The germline V and J ends show losses of 4 bases and 1 base respectively, and no gene match explains 10 bases of the junction.

This receptor was obtained from a female donor with multiple sclerosis, enrolled in a pregnancy study. This sample comprised CD8+ T cells from peripheral blood mononuclear cells, obtained in the third trimester of pregnancy. The sequence links TRBV7-9 to TRBJ2-1; 10 central bases correspond to TRBD1. At the DNA level, the sequence is TGTGCCAGCAGCTCAAACCACCCGGGACAGGGGTCCTACAATGAGCAGTTCTTC. It specifies CASSSNHPGQGSYNEQFF.